This TCR beta chain came from a study of cytomegalovirus exposure and HLA in healthy donors. PCR used 60 Vbeta primers and 13 Jbeta primers. Generated by immunoSEQ multiplex PCR, the TCRdb table keeps only in-frame clones and is missing some. The sample carries approximately 95,000 clones, 75% to 85% recorded once. This clone showed up just once. Trimming pared 6 bases from V and 6 bases from J, leaving 11 bases between. There are 13 residues in the CDR3. Per germline, CDR1 SEHNR and CDR2 FQNEAQ (reference sequence). This receptor was obtained from a man younger than 35 in good health and CMV-seropositive. The sequenced sample consisted of PBMCs. The rearrangement links TRBV7-9 to TRBJ2-2; possibly TRBD2 for D (7 bases). The CDR3 protein is CASRGGAPGELFF. In DNA form, the CDR3 reads TGTGCCAGCAGAGGGGGGGCACCCGGGGAGCTGTTTTTT.